The 15 T cell receptor beta chains below all came from one sample that was sequenced in a study of blood T cell repertoires in COVID-19. Sequencing was performed with immunoSEQ multiplex PCR; in TCRdb, only in-frame clones are kept and a portion is missing. The profile shows just over 50,000 clones, about 90% of them singletons. The specimen sequenced was peripheral blood. These receptors all come from a human donor with active COVID-19. The donor label of this sample is uncertain.

The rearrangement links TRBV11-2 to TRBJ2-1; D is perhaps TRBD1 (6 bases). CDR1 is SGHAT and CDR2 is FQNNGV in the germline V gene. Trimming removed 5 bases at V and 7 bases at J, with 24 bases between. The CDR3 is 17 residues long. This CDR3 is CASSPNLGQIAVNEQFF. The CDR3 DNA sequence: TGTGCCAGCAGCCCTAACCTCGGACAGATTGCTGTGAATGAGCAGTTCTTC.

V is TRBV5-5 and J is TRBJ1-3; D remains unclear. This CDR3 comprises 14 residues. Germline V lookup: CDR1 SGHKS, CDR2 YYEKEE (reference sequence). The ends were cut back, 4 bases at V and 1 base at J, with 9 bases in the middle. Here the CDR3 DNA reads TGTGCCAGCAGCCTACAGCGGTCTGGAAACACCATATATTTT. Its protein product is CASSLQRSGNTIYF.

The J gene is TRBJ1-3, the V gene TRBV19; no reliable D call. The CDR3 runs 14 residues. Germline CDR1 reads LNHDA; CDR2 reads SQIVND (reference sequence). Trimming removed 3 bases at V and 0 bases at J, with 6 bases between. The CDR3 is CASSIFYSGNTIYF. The DNA of the CDR3 is TGTGCCAGTAGTATTTTTTACTCTGGAAACACCATATATTTT.

The V and J genes are TRBV18 and TRBJ2-3, with D perhaps TRBD1 (5 bases). This CDR3 comprises 15 residues. The V end lost 6 bases, the J end lost 0 bases, and 13 bases lay between the germline ends. The germline V gene encodes CDR1 KGHSH and CDR2 LQKENI. The CDR3 sequence: CASSLGRQSTDTQYF. In nucleotides, the CDR3 is TGTGCCAGCTCCCTAGGCCGACAGAGCACAGATACGCAGTATTTT.

The chain is built from TRBV6-2 or TRBV6-3 and TRBJ2-2; TRBD2 matches at 14 bases. This CDR3 comprises 18 residues. V dropped 6 bases and J dropped 1; count of bases not matched to a gene: 7. Germline V CDR1 and CDR2: MNHEY, SVGEGT. CDR3 residues: CASSDLGLAGGNTGELFF. CDR3 DNA: TGTGCCAGCAGCGACCTAGGACTAGCGGGGGGGAACACCGGGGAGCTGTTTTTT.

This sequence joins TRBV4-2 and TRBJ1-1; D not resolved. Germline-derived CDR1 and CDR2 are LGHNA and YNFKEQ. The CDR3 contains 14 residues. With 3 bases removed from V and 0 bases from J, the gap between germline ends came to 8 bases. Here the CDR3 reads CASSHTVMNTEAFF. The CDR3 DNA follows: TGTGCCAGCAGCCATACAGTCATGAACACTGAAGCTTTCTTT.

The V call is TRBV11-2, the J call TRBJ2-1, with TRBD1 matching over 10 bases. Trimming cost V 0 bases and J 9 bases; bases outside gene matches: 5. Per germline, CDR1 SGHAT and CDR2 FQNNGV. The CDR3 has 15 amino acids. CDR3 sequence reads: CASSLEGQGFSEQFF. The CDR3 nucleotides are TGTGCCAGCAGCTTAGAGGGACAGGGGTTTAGTGAGCAGTTCTTC.

The chain is built from TRBV25-1 and TRBJ1-5; D is perhaps TRBD1 (6 bases). From germline, CDR1 is MGHDK and CDR2 SYGVNS. CDR3 length equals 14 residues. V dropped 6 bases and J dropped 5 bases, with 14 bases sitting between them. The CDR3 nucleotides read TGTGCCAGCAGCACTGGGGGGGCAGATCAGCCCCAGCATTTT. This encodes CASSTGGADQPQHF.

The chain is built from TRBV18 and TRBJ2-3, with 9 bases that match TRBD2. This CDR3 comprises 17 residues. In germline, CDR1 is KGHSH, CDR2 LQKENI. V shed 4 bases, J shed 0 bases, and the junction held 8 bases outside the gene matches. As DNA, the CDR3 is TGTGCCAGCTCACAATCCCCTAGCGGGGCAAGCACAGATACGCAGTATTTT. It specifies CASSQSPSGASTDTQYF.

The chain links TRBV7-2 to TRBJ1-5; tentative D call: TRBD1 (5 bases). The CDR3 consists of 15 residues. Per the germline V gene, CDR1 is SGHTA and CDR2 is FQGNSA. The V end was cut by 3 bases, the J end by 9 bases, with 18 bases between. For the CDR3, the DNA is TGTGCCAGCAGCTTGGAGGACGGGACTAGTTCGCCCCAGCATTTT. This gives the protein CASSLEDGTSSPQHF.

V is TRBV5-4 and J is TRBJ1-1, with D maybe TRBD1 (6 bases). This CDR3 is 16 amino acids long. Looked up from germline, CDR1 is SGHNT and CDR2 is YYREEE (reference sequence). Trimming took 2 bases from V and 1 from J, leaving 15 bases between them. This CDR3 is CASSLGTPGQNTEAFF. CDR3 DNA: TGTGCCAGCAGCTTAGGGACCCCGGGACAGAACACTGAAGCTTTCTTT.

CDR3 in amino acids: CASSVGWQASSSYNEQFF. The CDR3 bases are TGTGCCAGCAGCGTAGGATGGCAGGCGTCCAGCTCCTACAATGAGCAGTTCTTC. The chain combines TRBV9 with TRBJ2-1; D ambiguous. Germline CDR1 and CDR2: SGDLS and YYNGEE. There are 18 residues in the CDR3. V was trimmed by 0 bases and J by 0 bases, leaving 16 bases between them.

This clone has a handful of counts. This sequence joins TRBV5-1 and TRBJ1-6, with D unresolved. This CDR3 is 16 amino acids long. Between the trimmed V and J ends, which lost 4 bases and 0 bases, there was a span of 11 bases. Germline lookup yields CDR1 SGHRS and CDR2 YFSETQ. Here the CDR3 DNA reads TGCGCCAGCAGCCTCGTAGGGAGCTCCTATAATTCACCCCTCCACTTT. Translation gives CASSLVGSSYNSPLHF.

This clone was recorded once. This chain links TRBV13 with TRBJ1-4, with D maybe TRBD1 (5 bases). The CDR3 runs 14 residues. V was clipped by 5 bases and J by 7 bases, with 14 bases between them. Per germline, CDR1 PRHDT and CDR2 FYEKMQ (reference sequence). CDR3 residues: CASSPQGPSEKLFF. The DNA of the CDR3 is TGTGCCAGCAGCCCGCAGGGTCCTAGTGAAAAACTGTTTTTT.

This chain links TRBV12-3 or TRBV12-4 with TRBJ1-5, with 7 nucleotides matching TRBD1. This CDR3 spans 13 amino acids. V trimming: 5 bases; J trimming: 12 bases; junction bases outside the gene matches: 10. The CDR3 region has the DNA TGTGCCAGCAGTACACAGGCGGACAGGTACCAGCATTTT. Its translation: CASSTQADRYQHF.